This entry lists 4 T cell receptor beta chains sequenced from one sample in a study of cytomegalovirus exposure and HLA in healthy donors. Both 60 Vbeta primers and 13 Jbeta primers went into the PCR. Libraries were prepared by immunoSEQ multiplex PCR; TCRdb keeps only in-frame clonotypes and omits some of them. Seen here are roughly 180,000 clones, over 70% observed once, and the top ten hold about 1.9%. Sequenced input: PBMCs. Every receptor here comes from a woman in her late teens or twenties in good health and CMV-seropositive.

The V call is TRBV5-4, the J call TRBJ2-5; 9 positions agree with TRBD1. CDR1 is SGHNT, CDR2 YYREEE, per germline (reference sequence). This CDR3 has 15 residues. V gave up 4 bases and J gave up 4 bases; unmatched junction bases: 8. CDR3 amino acids: CASSLKQGAGETQYF. The CDR3 DNA sequence: TGTGCCAGCAGCCTAAAACAGGGGGCGGGAGAGACCCAGTACTTC.

The chain links TRBV5-1 to TRBJ2-2, with a possible D match to TRBD1 (6 bases). V was clipped by 6 bases and J by 0 bases, with 12 bases between them. Looked up from germline, CDR1 is SGHRS and CDR2 is YFSETQ. The CDR3 contains 15 residues. The CDR3 sequence is CASNQQGANTGELFF. The CDR3 nucleotides read TGCGCCAGCAACCAACAGGGTGCGAACACCGGGGAGCTGTTTTTT.

The CDR3 sequence is CASGTEAYNEQFF. CDR3 DNA: TGTGCCTCCGGGACTGAAGCCTACAATGAGCAGTTCTTC. The chain couples TRBV30 to TRBJ2-1, with a weak D call TRBD2 (6 bases). Germline CDR1 and CDR2: GTSNPN and SVGIG (reference sequence). CDR3 length: 13 amino acids. Trimming cost V 7 bases and J 2 bases, with 12 bases left between them. Supplemented by reference TRBV30 and TRBJ2-1, the full variable domain reads SQTIHQWPATLVQPVGSPLSLECTVEGTSNPNLYWYRQAAGRGLQLLFYSVGIGQISSEVPQNLSASRPQDRQFILSSKKLLLSDSGFYLCASGTEAYNEQFFGPGTRLTVL.

The rearrangement uses TRBV6-1 and TRBJ2-3; D might be TRBD1 (5 bases). Looked up from germline, CDR1 is MNHNS and CDR2 is SASEGT. CDR3 length equals 14 residues. Deletions cut 1 base from V and 2 bases from J, with 7 bases between. CDR3 DNA: TGTGCCAGCAGTGAAGGGGGCTACACAGATACGCAGTATTTT. It encodes CASSEGGYTDTQYF.